These 30 T cell receptor beta chains came from one sample sequenced in a study of post-analysis software for immune sequencing data. The TCR beta cDNA libraries contained unique molecular identifiers. Using its own MiXCR run on the PCR reads, TCRdb lists one record per CDR3 protein. The sample holds about 200,000 distinct CDR3 sequences, 29% seen once. Study-level results: When patients were compared with controls, about five TRBV segments were more frequent, TRBV5-6, TRBV5-1 and TRBV20-1 among them.

These receptors have no known antigen. The sequenced sample was blood. The source of these receptors is a girl aged 2-17 years with multiple sclerosis.

This clonotype was recorded many times. V usage is TRBV12-3 or TRBV12-4 and J usage is TRBJ2-7; perhaps TRBD2 as D (5 bases). Trimming cost V 1 base and J 10 bases, with 11 bases left between them. The CDR3 consists of 12 residues. CDR3 bases: TGTGCCAGCAGTTTAGGGGGAGTCGCCCAGTACTTC. It yields the protein CASSLGGVAQYF.

This clonotype came up a few times. The V and J genes are TRBV29-1 and TRBJ1-2; 7 bases agree with TRBD1. CDR3 size: 13 residues. The germline gives CDR1 SQVTM, CDR2 ANQGSEA. V was pared by 6 bases and J by 8 bases, with 12 bases of the junction left unmatched. The CDR3 here is CSVGTALGGGYTF. The CDR3 DNA sequence: TGCAGCGTGGGGACAGCCCTAGGTGGAGGCTACACCTTC.

This chain uses TRBV12-3 or TRBV12-4 with TRBJ2-2; perhaps TRBD1 as D (5 bases). V lost 5 bases and J 1 base, leaving 11 bases between the germline ends. The CDR3 runs 15 residues. The DNA for the CDR3 is TGTGCCAGCAGTCGGTTCGGACAGAACACCGGGGAGCTGTTTTTT. Protein: CASSRFGQNTGELFF.

The table lists this clonotype with a few counts. The chain uses TRBV11-2 and TRBJ2-1; possibly TRBD2 for D (6 bases). Germline V gene sequence: CDR1 SGHAT, CDR2 FQNNGV. This CDR3 contains 17 residues. Trimming pared 5 bases from V and 5 bases from J, leaving 22 bases between. CDR3 in amino acids: CASSPPYVGGRHNEQFF. The CDR3 DNA is TGTGCCAGCAGCCCACCCTATGTGGGGGGACGGCACAATGAGCAGTTCTTC.

This clonotype was observed once. This sequence may be a read error, since a much larger clone differs from it by one base. The rearrangement joins TRBV7-9 to TRBJ2-1, with 9 bases fitting TRBD2. Germline CDR1 reads SEHNR; CDR2 reads FQNEAQ (reference sequence). The CDR3 runs to 15 residues. Trimming took 5 bases from V and 0 from J; bases not matched to a gene: 2. CDR3 nucleotide sequence: TGTGCCAGCAGCCTGCGGGGGGGCTCCTACAATGAGCAGTTCTTC. Encoded protein: CASSLRGGSYNEQFF.

In DNA, the CDR3 is TGTGCCAGCCTGAGCGCCGGGGCCAACGTCCTGACTTTC. It codes for CASLSAGANVLTF. The chain recombines TRBV12-3 or TRBV12-4 with TRBJ2-6; D ambiguous. The V and J ends lost 8 bases and 4 bases respectively, with 9 bases between them. The CDR3 is made up of 13 amino acids.

This clonotype occurred many times. The chain is built from TRBV7-9 and TRBJ1-2; 8 bases agree with TRBD1. The germline gives CDR1 SEHNR, CDR2 FQNEAQ (reference sequence). The V segment lost 5 bases and the J segment 4 bases; nucleotides outside the gene matches: 9. This CDR3 is built from 15 residues. This CDR3 reads CASSASGGAGYGYTF. The CDR3, as DNA: TGTGCCAGCAGCGCTTCAGGGGGCGCCGGCTATGGCTACACCTTC.

The sample holds many counts of this clonotype. This rearrangement joins TRBV6-5 to TRBJ2-6; D gene ambiguous. The CDR3 is 16 amino acids. CDR1 is MNHEY, CDR2 SVGAGI, per germline. V shed 0 bases and J shed 4 bases, with 10 bases lying between them. The CDR3 nucleotides read TGTGCCAGCAGTTACTCGGAGCGTTCGGGGGCCAACGTCCTGACTTTC. This codes for CASSYSERSGANVLTF.

The table lists this clonotype with a count of one. One end of the junction varies from germline; a read error may be responsible. This chain links TRBV12-3 or TRBV12-4 with TRBJ2-3, with 7 bases lining up with TRBD1. The CDR3 length is 15 residues. The CDR3: CASNLGDSSTDTQYF. As DNA, the CDR3 is TGTGCCAGCAATTTAGGGGACAGTTCCACAGATACGCAGTATTTT.

V and J are TRBV20-1 and TRBJ2-1; TRBD2 matches at 13 bases. CDR1 DFQATT and CDR2 SNEGSKA come from the germline V gene (reference sequence). V shed 5 bases and J 8 bases; nucleotides not matched to a gene: 6. This CDR3 is 14 amino acids long. CDR3 in amino acids: CSARTSGSGDEQFF. The CDR3 nucleotides are TGCAGTGCTCGGACTAGCGGGAGTGGGGATGAGCAGTTCTTC.

This clonotype was observed many times. The chain recombines TRBV7-8 with TRBJ2-5; D remains unclear. Deletions cut 4 bases from V and 1 base from J, with 10 bases between. Per germline, CDR1 SGHVS and CDR2 FQNEAQ. CDR3 size: 14 residues. The CDR3 region has the DNA TGTGCCAGCAGCTACCGGTCGGTCCAAGAGACCCAGTACTTC. Its translation is CASSYRSVQETQYF.

This clonotype has ten or more counts. The rearrangement uses TRBV29-1 and TRBJ2-7, with D maybe TRBD1 (6 bases). The CDR3 runs to 17 residues. Trimming took 1 base from V and 1 from J, leaving 20 bases between them. Per germline, CDR1 SQVTM and CDR2 ANQGSEA. In DNA, the CDR3 is TGCAGCGTTGAAGTCCGAGGGACAAGCGGCAAGTCCTACGAGCAGTACTTC. It specifies CSVEVRGTSGKSYEQYF.

The chain carries TRBV28 and TRBJ2-5, with 9 positions matching TRBD2. Germline V gives CDR1 MDHEN, CDR2 SYDVKM. The trim removed 4 bases at V and 4 bases at J, leaving 10 bases unmatched. The CDR3 runs 16 residues. The CDR3 region is CASSSLSRGLAETQYF. Written as DNA, the CDR3 is TGTGCCAGCAGTTCCTTATCCAGGGGACTAGCAGAGACCCAGTACTTC.

This clonotype was detected a few times. The rearrangement joins TRBV28 to TRBJ1-2, with TRBD1 matching 7 bases. The CDR3 contains 17 residues. Germline lookup yields CDR1 MDHEN and CDR2 SYDVKM. Trimming took 5 bases from V and 4 from J; bases not matched to a gene: 16. CDR3: CASSPPFGQGVFYGYTF. CDR3 sequence (DNA): TGTGCCAGCAGTCCCCCGTTCGGGCAGGGGGTTTTCTATGGCTACACCTTC.

This clonotype was seen only once. The V and J genes are TRBV5-1 and TRBJ2-7, with no clear D. V was shortened by 7 bases and J by 6 bases, with 8 bases between the two germline ends. Germline V gene data show CDR1 as SGHRS and CDR2 as YFSETQ. The CDR3 consists of 10 residues. CDR3 sequence reads: CASVRFEQYF. As DNA, the CDR3 is TGCGCCAGCGTCCGATTCGAGCAGTACTTC.

V usage is TRBV11-2 and J usage is TRBJ1-2, with TRBD1 identical over 7 bases. The germline gives CDR1 SGHAT, CDR2 FQNNGV. V lost 5 bases, J lost 0 bases, and 6 bases stayed unmatched. CDR3 length equals 15 residues. CDR3 sequence reads: CASSPRTGSNYGYTF. DNA of the CDR3: TGTGCCAGCAGCCCACGGACAGGTTCTAACTATGGCTACACCTTC.

As concerns this clonotype: A much larger clonotype is one base distant, so this may be a read error. The conserved closing phenylalanine or tryptophan is absent in this CDR3, likely reflecting a read error. This chain connects TRBV20-1 to TRBJ1-2, with 7 bases fitting TRBD1. Germline V CDR1 and CDR2: DFQATT, SNEGSKA (reference sequence). The CDR3 is 12 residues long. The V gene end was trimmed by 2 bases and the J gene end by 7 bases; junction bases not matched to a gene: 4. CDR3 protein: CSARHPGGGYTL. As DNA, the CDR3 is TGCAGTGCTAGACACCCAGGGGGTGGCTACACCTTA.

Points on this clonotype: Being one base from a much bigger clone, this may be a read error. CDR3 protein: CSVVRAGLTDTQYF. The CDR3 DNA follows: TGCAGCGTGGTCCGAGCGGGGCTCACAGATACGCAGTATTTT. The V gene is TRBV29-1, the J gene TRBJ2-3; 7 nucleotides match TRBD2. Germline V gene sequence: CDR1 SQVTM, CDR2 ANQGSEA. The CDR3 sequence is 14 residues long. The V segment lost 6 bases and the J segment 2 bases; nucleotides outside the gene matches: 8.

Of note for this clonotype: A much larger clone differs from this one at a single base, so this may be a read error. The V gene is TRBV7-9, the J gene TRBJ2-5; TRBD1 is a possible D gene (5 bases). V lost 11 bases and J 5 bases, leaving 18 bases between the germline ends. Germline values: CDR1 SEHNR, CDR2 FQNEAQ (reference sequence). This CDR3 region has 13 residues. The CDR3 region is CAGEVGLGETQYF. As DNA, the CDR3 is TGTGCCGGCGAAGTGGGGCTCGGGGAGACCCAGTACTTC.

Comments on this clonotype: This clone may be a read error of a much larger clone one base away. The rearrangement uses TRBV12-3 or TRBV12-4 and TRBJ2-3, with 7 nucleotides matching TRBD1. The CDR3 consists of 14 residues. CDR3 residues: CASTRTGSTDTEYF. DNA for the CDR3: TGTGCCAGCACCCGGACAGGAAGCACAGATACGGAGTATTTT.

The V call is TRBV6-2 or TRBV6-3, the J call TRBJ2-1, with TRBD1 matching 11 bases. This CDR3 contains 16 residues. Per germline, CDR1 MNHEY and CDR2 SVGEGT. J lost 7 bases, V lost 4 bases, and 9 bases had no gene match. The CDR3 region has the DNA TGTGCCAGCAGTTCTCGGACAGGGGGCTTTCTGAATGAGCAGTTCTTC. Its translation is CASSSRTGGFLNEQFF.

The chain recombines TRBV20-1 with TRBJ2-3; perhaps TRBD2 as D (5 bases). The CDR3 sequence is 14 residues long. Trimming removed 6 bases at V and 1 base at J, with 14 bases between. CDR1 is DFQATT, CDR2 SNEGSKA, per germline (reference sequence). The CDR3 nucleotides are TGCAGTGCGGAAGAGGGTGGTGGCACAGATACGCAGTATTTT. Its translation is CSAEEGGGTDTQYF.

This clonotype appeared a few times. The CDR3 sequence is CASRFGGAGGVYEQYF. The CDR3 nucleotides are TGTGCCAGCCGCTTCGGGGGAGCGGGAGGGGTCTACGAGCAGTACTTC. The rearrangement uses TRBV28 and TRBJ2-7; TRBD2 agrees at 10 bases. CDR3 length: 16 residues. The V and J ends lost 8 bases and 3 bases, in that order; junction bases with no gene match: 13. The germline V gene has CDR1 MDHEN and CDR2 SYDVKM.

The chain couples TRBV7-9 to TRBJ1-4, with D possibly matching TRBD1 (6 bases). The CDR3 contains 16 residues. Germline V CDR1 and CDR2: SEHNR, FQNEAQ (reference sequence). The V end lost 2 bases, the J end lost 3 bases, and 13 bases lay between the germline ends. CDR3: CASSLLTGKPNEKLFF. The DNA for the CDR3 is TGTGCCAGCAGCTTACTCACAGGGAAGCCTAATGAAAAACTGTTTTTT.

This clonotype was detected many times. The rearrangement joins TRBV5-1 to TRBJ2-7; possibly TRBD1 or TRBD2 for D (5 bases each). The CDR3 totals 15 residues. Germline V lookup: CDR1 SGHRS, CDR2 YFSETQ. The V and J ends lost 5 bases and 1 base respectively, with 16 bases between them. CDR3: CASSYGTRRSYEQYF. CDR3 sequence (DNA): TGCGCCAGCAGTTACGGGACCCGACGATCCTACGAGCAGTACTTC.

Regarding this clonotype: This may arise from a read error, as a much more abundant clone is one base away. This chain links TRBV7-9 with TRBJ1-1; D unresolved. CDR3 size: 12 residues. Deletions cut 1 base from V and 11 bases from J, with 11 bases between. Germline V lookup: CDR1 SEHNR, CDR2 FQNEAQ (reference sequence). The CDR3 spells CASSLEELMAFF. The CDR3 nucleotides are TGTGCCAGCAGCTTAGAAGAGCTCATGGCTTTCTTT.

This clonotype was picked up a small number of times. Just one base apart from a much larger clone, this may be a read error. The chain is built from TRBV20-1 and TRBJ2-4, with D hard to call. Germline assignment: CDR1 DFQATT and CDR2 SNEGSKA (reference sequence). The CDR3 has 13 residues. CDR3 DNA: TGCAGTGCTAGGAAGGTAGCCAAAAACATTCGGTACTTC. As protein: CSARKVAKNIRYF.

This clonotype was seen ten or more times. The genes are TRBV6-5 and TRBJ2-7; TRBD1 agrees at 7 bases. This CDR3 comprises 12 residues. V shed 6 bases and J 6 bases; nucleotides not matched to a gene: 5. Germline loops: CDR1 MNHEY, CDR2 SVGAGI. This CDR3 is CASSQNRGEQYF. The CDR3 bases are TGTGCCAGCAGCCAAAACAGGGGCGAGCAGTACTTC.

In the case of this clonotype: A much larger clone sits a single nucleotide away, making a read error possible. The chain links TRBV12-3 or TRBV12-4 to TRBJ2-3; 7 nucleotides agree with TRBD2. The CDR3 is 15 amino acids. CDR3 protein: CASSGDGTTPDAQYF. Here the CDR3 DNA reads TGTGCCAGCAGTGGCGACGGGACTACCCCAGATGCGCAGTATTTT.

The count of this clonotype is one. This sequence joins TRBV5-1 and TRBJ2-1, with D uncertain. The V and J ends lost 1 base and 9 bases respectively, with 11 bases between them. The germline V gene has CDR1 SGHRS and CDR2 YFSETQ. The CDR3 is 13 residues long. CDR3 residues: CASSLQVNGEQFF. CDR3 coding DNA: TGCGCCAGCAGCTTGCAAGTGAACGGTGAGCAGTTCTTC. The full variable domain, in which reference TRBV5-1 and TRBJ2-1 provide the parts outside the CDR3, is KAGVTQTPRYLIKTRGQQVTLSCSPISGHRSVSWYQQTPGQGLQFLFEYFSETQRNKGNFPGRFSGRQFSNSRSEMNVSTLELGDSALYLCASSLQVNGEQFFGPGTRLTVL.